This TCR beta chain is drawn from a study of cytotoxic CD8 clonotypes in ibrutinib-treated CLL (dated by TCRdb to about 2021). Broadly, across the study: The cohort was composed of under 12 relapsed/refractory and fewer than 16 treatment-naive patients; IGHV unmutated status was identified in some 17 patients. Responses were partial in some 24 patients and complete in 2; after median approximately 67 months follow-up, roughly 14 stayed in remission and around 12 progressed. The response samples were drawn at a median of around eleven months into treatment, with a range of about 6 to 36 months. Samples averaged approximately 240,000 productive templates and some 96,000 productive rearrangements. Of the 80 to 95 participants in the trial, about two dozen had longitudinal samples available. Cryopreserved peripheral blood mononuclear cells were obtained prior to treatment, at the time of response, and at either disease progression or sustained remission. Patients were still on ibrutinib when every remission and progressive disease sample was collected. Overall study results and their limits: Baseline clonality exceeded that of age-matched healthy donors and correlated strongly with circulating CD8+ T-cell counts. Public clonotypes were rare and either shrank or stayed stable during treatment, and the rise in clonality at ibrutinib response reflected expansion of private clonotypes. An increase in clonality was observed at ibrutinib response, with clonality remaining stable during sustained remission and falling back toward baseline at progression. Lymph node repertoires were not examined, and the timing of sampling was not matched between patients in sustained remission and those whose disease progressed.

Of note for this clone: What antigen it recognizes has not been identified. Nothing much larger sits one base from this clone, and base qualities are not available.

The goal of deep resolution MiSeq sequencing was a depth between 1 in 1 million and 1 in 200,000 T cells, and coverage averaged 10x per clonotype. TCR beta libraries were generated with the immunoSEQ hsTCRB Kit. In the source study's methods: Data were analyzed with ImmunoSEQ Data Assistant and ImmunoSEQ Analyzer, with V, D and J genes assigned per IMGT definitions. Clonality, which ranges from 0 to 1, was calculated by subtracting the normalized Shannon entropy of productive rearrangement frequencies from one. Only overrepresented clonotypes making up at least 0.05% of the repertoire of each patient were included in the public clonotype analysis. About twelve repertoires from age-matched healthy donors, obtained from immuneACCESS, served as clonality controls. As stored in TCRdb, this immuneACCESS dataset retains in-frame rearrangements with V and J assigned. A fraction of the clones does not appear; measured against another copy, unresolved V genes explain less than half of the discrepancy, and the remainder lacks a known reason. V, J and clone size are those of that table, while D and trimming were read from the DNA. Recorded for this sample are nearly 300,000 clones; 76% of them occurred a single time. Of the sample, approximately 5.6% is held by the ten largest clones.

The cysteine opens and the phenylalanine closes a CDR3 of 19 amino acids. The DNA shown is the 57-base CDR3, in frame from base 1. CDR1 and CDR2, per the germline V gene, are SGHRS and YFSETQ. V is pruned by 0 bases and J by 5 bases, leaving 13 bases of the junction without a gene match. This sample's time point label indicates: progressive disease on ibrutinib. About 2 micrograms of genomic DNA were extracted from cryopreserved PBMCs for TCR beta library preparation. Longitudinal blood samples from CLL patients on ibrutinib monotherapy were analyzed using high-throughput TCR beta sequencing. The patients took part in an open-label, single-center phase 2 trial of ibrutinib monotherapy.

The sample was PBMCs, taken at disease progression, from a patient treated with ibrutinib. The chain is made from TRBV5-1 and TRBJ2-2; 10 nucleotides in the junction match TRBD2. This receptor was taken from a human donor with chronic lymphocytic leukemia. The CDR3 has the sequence CASSLVVAGGFIGTGELFF. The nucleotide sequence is TGCGCCAGCAGCTTGGTGGTAGCGGGAGGATTTATTGGTACCGGGGAGCTGTTTTTT.